The entry below gives a single T cell receptor beta chain sequence along with its context. What antigen it recognizes has not been identified. Per-nucleotide qualities are absent, and no much larger clonotype sits a single base away. Systemically healthy Caucasian individuals from Russia, about 38 in total and aged roughly 6 to 95 years, were included as donors. Around 10 milliliters of peripheral blood were drawn from each donor into EDTA-treated Vacutainer tubes. PBMCs were isolated by Ficoll-Paque density-gradient centrifugation, with at least 6 million obtained per sample. Total RNA was extracted from PBMCs with Trizol reagent, with at least 5 micrograms obtained per sample. For every donor, flow cytometry on a PBMC aliquot measured the percentage of naive CD45RAhigh/CD27high T cells. These data are taken from a study of blood T cells in healthy people across ages (dated by TCRdb to between 2014 and 2016). General notes on the study: In model experiments, template switching captured about one uniquely barcoded TCR beta cDNA molecule for every two T cells. Age-related changes in TCR beta repertoire diversity were measured in the study by deep sequencing normalized with unique cDNA molecular identifiers. Two additional independent replicas of 1 million unique cDNA reads from the same blood draw were analyzed for two donors (one aged 18 to 30 and one aged 80 or older). To avoid experimental bias, donors of different ages were spread randomly across the sequencing lanes. Four age groups were formed from the donors: young (average roughly 15 years), middle-aged (approximately 39), aged (roughly 59) and long-lived (less than 85). Overall study outcomes, separate from this receptor: Estimates of total diversity based on one million sequenced T cells were regarded as lower bounds and as underestimates. A strong correlation was found between observed TCR beta diversity and the percentage of naive T cells measured by flow cytometry. Because the CMV infection status of the donors was unknown, age-related changes in expanded clonotypes may potentially have been confounded. Compared with the aged group, the long-lived group had more naive CD4+ T cells, fewer expanded clones and increased TCR diversity, suggesting age selection. As age increased, observed TCR beta diversity per million T cells dropped in a roughly linear way, and a significant reduction was already evident by age about 36. Conclusive comparison of naive and antigen-experienced compartments was prevented by the profiling of bulk unsorted PBMCs.

The protocol used for the library was 5' RACE. The instrument given in TCRdb is Illumina HiSeq 2500. The second PCR ran for about 7 to 11 cycles and used a J-beta primer mix along with a sample-barcoded 5' primer. A unique molecular identifier was introduced onto each TCR beta cDNA molecule by a template-switch 5' adaptor carrying 12 random nucleotides. At least 2.5 million CDR3-containing paired-end reads were obtained from each sample. All of the RNA was converted into first-strand cDNA using the Mint cDNA synthesis kit, with a TRBC-specific oligonucleotide serving as the primer. All cDNA was treated with uracil-DNA glycosylase and then went through a first 18-cycle PCR with the universal primers M1SS and BC2_uni_R. The published analysis was carried out like this. For normalization, 1 million high-quality reads were randomly selected from each sample, with every read carrying a distinct molecular identifier. Instead of being binned into consensus sequences, reads with shared molecular identifiers were discarded. MiTCR, set to a Q25 quality threshold and the strictest error-elimination algorithm, was used for CDR3 identification, clonotype clustering and error correction. A nonparametric unseen species model using Euler transformation provided a lower-bound estimate of total TCR beta diversity. Using fastp trimming at Q25 and MiXCR clonotype assembly, TCRdb reanalyzed the public sequencing data and kept in-frame beta chains. Entries are consolidated by CDR3 protein sequence, retaining the most common genes and DNA. These V and J calls derive from TCRdb rather than the authors' analysis. Here the sample has about 730,000 distinct CDR3 sequences; about 40% occur a single time. The ten largest clones take up roughly 20% of the sample.

The germline V gene (reference sequence) sets CDR1 to DFQATT and CDR2 to SNEGSKA. Trimming takes 7 bases from V and 3 bases from J, and the germline ends sit 15 bases apart. From its cysteine to its phenylalanine, the CDR3 spans 14 amino acids. The kept DNA is CDR3 alone, 42 bases in frame from the first base. The chain is made from TRBV20-1 and TRBJ2-2, with TRBD1 as a weak D call on 5 bases. This receptor was obtained from a woman aged 55 to 70 in good health. Sequences were obtained from blood. The nucleotide sequence is TGCAGTGTCAACCCGATCAGGGACACCGGGGAGCTGTTTTTT. This translates into CSVNPIRDTGELFF.